This T cell receptor (beta chain) emerged from a study of long-term antiretroviral therapy in people with HIV. Whole-study findings and limits: Diversity rose after ART but stayed below transplant donor controls. Clones that had undergone expansion before ART dominated the repertoire at all time points.

Sequencing used immunoSEQ v3.0 at survey level. This table comes from immunoSEQ multiplex PCR, and its TCRdb copy is limited to in-frame clones, with some not included. The sample records 20,000 to 25,000 clones, roughly 82% being singletons. In the case of this clone: Antigen specificity is unknown.

Trimming removed 2 bases at V and 0 bases at J, with 10 bases between. Germline-derived CDR1 and CDR2 are SGDLS and YYNGEE. The CDR3 loop spans 15 amino acids. Sequencing used unsorted PBMCs, obtained 0.3 years after starting antiretroviral therapy. This clonotype originated in a man aged 45-65 years with HIV. V is TRBV9 and J is TRBJ2-3; D tentatively reads TRBD1 or TRBD2 (6 bases each). DNA for the CDR3: TGTGCCAGCAGCGTCACAGGGAGGAGCACAGATACGCAGTATTTT. Its translation: CASSVTGRSTDTQYF.